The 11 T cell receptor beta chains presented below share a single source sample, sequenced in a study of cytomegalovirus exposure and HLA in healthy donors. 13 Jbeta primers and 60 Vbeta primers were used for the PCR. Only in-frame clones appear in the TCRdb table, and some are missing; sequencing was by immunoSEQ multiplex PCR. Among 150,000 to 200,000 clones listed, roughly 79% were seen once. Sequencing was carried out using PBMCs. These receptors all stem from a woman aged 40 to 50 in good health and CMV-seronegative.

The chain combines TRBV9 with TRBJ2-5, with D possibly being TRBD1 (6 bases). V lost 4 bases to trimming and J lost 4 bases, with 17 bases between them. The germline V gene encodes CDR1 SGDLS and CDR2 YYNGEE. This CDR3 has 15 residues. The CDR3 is CASSPPPGAPETQYF. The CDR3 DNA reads TGTGCCAGCAGCCCCCCCCCAGGGGCGCCAGAGACCCAGTACTTC.

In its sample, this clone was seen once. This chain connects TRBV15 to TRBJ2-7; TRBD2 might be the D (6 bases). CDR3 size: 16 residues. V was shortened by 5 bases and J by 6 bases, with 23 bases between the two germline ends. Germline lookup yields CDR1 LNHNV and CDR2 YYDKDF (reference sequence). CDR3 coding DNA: TGTGCCACCAGCCGACCCGACCTAAGCGGGCGGAGCGAGCAGTACTTC. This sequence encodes CATSRPDLSGRSEQYF. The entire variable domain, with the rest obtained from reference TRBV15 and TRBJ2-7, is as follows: DAMVIQNPRYQVTQFGKPVTLSCSQTLNHNVMYWYQQKSSQAPKLLFHYYDKDFNNEADTPDNFQSRRPNTSFCFLDIRSPGLGDTAMYLCATSRPDLSGRSEQYFGPGTRLTVT.

CDR3 nucleotides: TGTGCCAGCAGTGTAGACTGGTACTCTGGAAACACCATATATTTT. Protein: CASSVDWYSGNTIYF. The rearrangement uses TRBV6-1 and TRBJ1-3; the D is unclear. The V gene lost 4 bases and the J gene lost 0 bases, with 10 bases spanning the gap. Germline CDR1 reads MNHNS; CDR2 reads SASEGT. The CDR3 is made up of 15 amino acids.

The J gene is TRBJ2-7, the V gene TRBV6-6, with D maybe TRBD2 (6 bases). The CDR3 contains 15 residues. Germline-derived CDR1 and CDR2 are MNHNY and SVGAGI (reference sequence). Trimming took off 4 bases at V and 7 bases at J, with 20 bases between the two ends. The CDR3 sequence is CASSWPPGTPGEQYF. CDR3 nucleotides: TGTGCCAGCAGTTGGCCCCCCGGGACTCCAGGAGAGCAGTACTTC.

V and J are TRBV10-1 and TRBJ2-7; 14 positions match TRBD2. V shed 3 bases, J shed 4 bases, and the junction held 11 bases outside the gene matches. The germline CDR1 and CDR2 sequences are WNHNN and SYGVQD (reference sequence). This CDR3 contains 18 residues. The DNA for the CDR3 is TGCGCCAGCAGTGAAAAAATGACTAGCGGGAGGGAGACGTACGAGCAGTACTTC. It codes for CASSEKMTSGRETYEQYF.

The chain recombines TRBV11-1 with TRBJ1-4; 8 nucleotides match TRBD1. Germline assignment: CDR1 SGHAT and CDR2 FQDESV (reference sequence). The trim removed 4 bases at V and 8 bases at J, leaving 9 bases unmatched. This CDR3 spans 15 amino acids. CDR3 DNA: TGTGCCAGCAGCTCCGGACAGGGAGTAGGAGAAAAACTGTTTTTT. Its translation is CASSSGQGVGEKLFF.

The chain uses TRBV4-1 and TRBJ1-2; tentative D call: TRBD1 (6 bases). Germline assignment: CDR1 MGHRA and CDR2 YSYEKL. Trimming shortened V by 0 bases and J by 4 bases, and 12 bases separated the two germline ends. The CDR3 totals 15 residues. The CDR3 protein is CASSQEQGKAYGYTF. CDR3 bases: TGCGCCAGCAGCCAAGAACAGGGTAAGGCCTATGGCTACACCTTC.

The CDR3 is CASRLRGHTGELFF. The DNA for the CDR3 is TGTGCCAGCAGACTTAGGGGGCACACCGGGGAGCTGTTTTTT. The chain carries TRBV7-9 and TRBJ2-2; 7 positions match TRBD1. The germline CDR1 and CDR2 sequences are SEHNR and FQNEAQ (reference sequence). The junction had 4 bases not matched to a gene; V was cut back by 6 bases and J by 3 bases. CDR3 length: 14 amino acids.

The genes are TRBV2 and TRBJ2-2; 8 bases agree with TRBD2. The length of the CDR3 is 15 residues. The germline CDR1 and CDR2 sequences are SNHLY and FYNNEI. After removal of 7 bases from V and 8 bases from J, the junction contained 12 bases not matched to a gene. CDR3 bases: TGTGCCAGCAACACGGTGGCAGCGGGAGAAGGGGAGCTGTTTTTT. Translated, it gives CASNTVAAGEGELFF.

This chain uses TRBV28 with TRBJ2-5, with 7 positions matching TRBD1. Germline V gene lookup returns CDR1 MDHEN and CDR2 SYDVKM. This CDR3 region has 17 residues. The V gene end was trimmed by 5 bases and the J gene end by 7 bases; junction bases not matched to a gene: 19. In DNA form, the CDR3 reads TGTGCCAGCAGTCAATTCTCGGGACAGAGTTCTAAAGGGACCCAGTACTTC. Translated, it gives CASSQFSGQSSKGTQYF.

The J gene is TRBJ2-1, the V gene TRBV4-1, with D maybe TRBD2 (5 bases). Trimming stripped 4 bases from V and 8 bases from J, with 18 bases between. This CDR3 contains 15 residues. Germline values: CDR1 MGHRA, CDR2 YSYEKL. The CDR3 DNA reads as TGCGCCAGCAGCCGATTAGAGGGTGGGATTCATGAGCAGTTCTTC. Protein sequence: CASSRLEGGIHEQFF.